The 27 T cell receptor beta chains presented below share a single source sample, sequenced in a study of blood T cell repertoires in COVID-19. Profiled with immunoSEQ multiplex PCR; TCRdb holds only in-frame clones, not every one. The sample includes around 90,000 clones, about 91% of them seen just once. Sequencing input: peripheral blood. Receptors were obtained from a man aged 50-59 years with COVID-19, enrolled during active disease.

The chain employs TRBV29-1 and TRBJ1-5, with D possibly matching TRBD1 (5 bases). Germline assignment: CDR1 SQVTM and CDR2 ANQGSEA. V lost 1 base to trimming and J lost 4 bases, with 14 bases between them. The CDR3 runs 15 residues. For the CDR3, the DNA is TGCAGCGTTGAAGTGGGTGGGGGGGGAAATCAGCCCCAGCATTTT. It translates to CSVEVGGGGNQPQHF.

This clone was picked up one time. Written as DNA, the CDR3 is TGTGCCAGCAGTTACTTGAAATCCGGGACTAGTCCCTACGAGCAGTACTTC. As protein: CASSYLKSGTSPYEQYF. The genes are TRBV6-2 or TRBV6-3 and TRBJ2-7; 8 bases match TRBD2. Germline values: CDR1 MNHEY, CDR2 SVGEGT. The CDR3 length is 17 residues. J lost 2 bases, V lost 1 base, and 10 bases had no gene match.

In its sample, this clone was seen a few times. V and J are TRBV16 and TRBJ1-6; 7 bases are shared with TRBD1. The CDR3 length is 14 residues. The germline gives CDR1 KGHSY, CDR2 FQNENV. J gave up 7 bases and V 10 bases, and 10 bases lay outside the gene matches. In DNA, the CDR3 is TGTGCCACCGTCGCTGTCAGGGGGAATTCACCCCTCCACTTT. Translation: CATVAVRGNSPLHF.

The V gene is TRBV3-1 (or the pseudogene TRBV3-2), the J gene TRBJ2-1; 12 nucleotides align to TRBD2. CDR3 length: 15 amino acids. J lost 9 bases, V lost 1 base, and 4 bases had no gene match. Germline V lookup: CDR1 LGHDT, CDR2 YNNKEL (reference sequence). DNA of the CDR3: TGTGCCAGCAGCCAAGTGGCTAGCGGGGGGGGTGAGCAGTTCTTC. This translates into CASSQVASGGGEQFF.

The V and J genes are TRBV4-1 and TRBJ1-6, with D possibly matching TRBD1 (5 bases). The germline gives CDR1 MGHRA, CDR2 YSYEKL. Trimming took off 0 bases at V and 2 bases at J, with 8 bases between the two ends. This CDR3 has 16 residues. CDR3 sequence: CASSQDRGAYNSPLHF. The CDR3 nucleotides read TGCGCCAGCAGCCAAGATCGGGGGGCCTATAATTCACCCCTCCACTTT.

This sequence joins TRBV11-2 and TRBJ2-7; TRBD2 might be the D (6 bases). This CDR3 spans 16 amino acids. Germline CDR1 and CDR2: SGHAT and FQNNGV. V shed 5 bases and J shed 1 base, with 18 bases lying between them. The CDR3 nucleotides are TGTGCCAGCAGCCCAATTAGACGGGAGACATCCTACGAGCAGTACTTC. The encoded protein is CASSPIRRETSYEQYF.

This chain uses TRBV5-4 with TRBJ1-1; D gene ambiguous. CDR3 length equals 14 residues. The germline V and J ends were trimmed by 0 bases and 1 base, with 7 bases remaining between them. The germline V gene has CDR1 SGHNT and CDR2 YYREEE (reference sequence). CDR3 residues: CASSLGLGNTEAFF. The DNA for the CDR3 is TGTGCCAGCAGCTTGGGACTAGGGAACACTGAAGCTTTCTTT.

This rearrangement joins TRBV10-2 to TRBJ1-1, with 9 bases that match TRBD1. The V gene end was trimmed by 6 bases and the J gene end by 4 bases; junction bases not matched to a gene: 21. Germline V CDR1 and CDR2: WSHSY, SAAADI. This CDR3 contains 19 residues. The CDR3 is CASSADRGKRSPWGTEAFF. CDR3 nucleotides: TGCGCCAGCAGCGCTGACAGGGGGAAACGCTCTCCTTGGGGCACTGAAGCTTTCTTT.

The CDR3 here is CASSPVLTRNEQFF. For the CDR3, the DNA is TGTGCCAGCTCACCAGTATTAACCAGAAATGAGCAGTTCTTC. The V call is TRBV18, the J call TRBJ2-1; no reliable D call. Trimming took off 2 bases at V and 7 bases at J, with 12 bases between the two ends. Germline V gene data show CDR1 as KGHSH and CDR2 as LQKENI. The CDR3 has 14 amino acids.

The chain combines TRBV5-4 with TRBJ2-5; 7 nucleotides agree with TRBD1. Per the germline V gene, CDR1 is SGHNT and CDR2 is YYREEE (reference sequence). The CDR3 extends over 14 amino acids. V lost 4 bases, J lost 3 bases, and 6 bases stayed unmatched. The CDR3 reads CASSATGTEETQYF. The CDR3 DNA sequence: TGTGCCAGCAGCGCGACCGGGACAGAAGAGACCCAGTACTTC.

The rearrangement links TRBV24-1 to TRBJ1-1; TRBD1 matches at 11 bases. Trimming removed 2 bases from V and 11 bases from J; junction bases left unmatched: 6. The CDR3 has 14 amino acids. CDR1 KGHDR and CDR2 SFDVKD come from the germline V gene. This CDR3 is CATSDSGQGALAFF. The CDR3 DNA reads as TGTGCCACCAGTGATTCCGGACAGGGGGCGCTTGCTTTCTTT.

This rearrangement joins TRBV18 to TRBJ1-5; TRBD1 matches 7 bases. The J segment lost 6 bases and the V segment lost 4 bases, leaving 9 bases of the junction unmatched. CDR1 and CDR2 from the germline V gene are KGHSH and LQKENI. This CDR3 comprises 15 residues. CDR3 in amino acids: CASSLHRQGTQPQHF. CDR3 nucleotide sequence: TGTGCCAGCTCACTTCATCGACAGGGAACTCAGCCCCAGCATTTT.

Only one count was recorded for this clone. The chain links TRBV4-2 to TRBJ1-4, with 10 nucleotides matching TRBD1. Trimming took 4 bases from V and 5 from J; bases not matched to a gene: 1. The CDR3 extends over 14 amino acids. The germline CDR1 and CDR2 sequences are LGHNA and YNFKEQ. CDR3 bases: TGTGCCAGCAGCCTGACAGGGGGCAATGAAAAACTGTTTTTT. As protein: CASSLTGGNEKLFF.

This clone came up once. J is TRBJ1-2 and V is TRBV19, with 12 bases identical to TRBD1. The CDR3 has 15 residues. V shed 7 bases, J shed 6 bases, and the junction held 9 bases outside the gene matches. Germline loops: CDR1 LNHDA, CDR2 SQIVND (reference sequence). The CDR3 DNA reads TGTGCCAGTAACACGGGACAGGGGGCTGTTGATGGCTACACCTTC. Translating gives CASNTGQGAVDGYTF.

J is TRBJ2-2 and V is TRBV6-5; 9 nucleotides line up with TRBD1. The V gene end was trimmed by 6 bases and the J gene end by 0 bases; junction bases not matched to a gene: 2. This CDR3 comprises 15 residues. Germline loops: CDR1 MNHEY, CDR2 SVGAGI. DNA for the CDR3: TGTGCCAGCAGCCGACAGGGGGCGAACACCGGGGAGCTGTTTTTT. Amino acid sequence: CASSRQGANTGELFF.

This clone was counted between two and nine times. For the CDR3, the DNA is TGTGCCAGCAGCAGGGCTGGGAATCAGCCCCAGCATTTT. Translation gives CASSRAGNQPQHF. The chain is built from TRBV27 and TRBJ1-5, with D maybe TRBD1 (5 bases). CDR3 length: 13 residues. V was pared by 6 bases and J by 4 bases, with 10 bases between. CDR1 and CDR2 (germline): MNHEY, SMNVEV (reference sequence).

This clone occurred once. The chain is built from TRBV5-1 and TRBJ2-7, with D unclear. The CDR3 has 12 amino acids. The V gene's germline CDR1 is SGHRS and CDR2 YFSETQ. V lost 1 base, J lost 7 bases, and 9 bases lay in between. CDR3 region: CASSLYFEEQYF. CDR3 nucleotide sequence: TGCGCCAGCAGCTTGTATTTCGAGGAGCAGTACTTC.

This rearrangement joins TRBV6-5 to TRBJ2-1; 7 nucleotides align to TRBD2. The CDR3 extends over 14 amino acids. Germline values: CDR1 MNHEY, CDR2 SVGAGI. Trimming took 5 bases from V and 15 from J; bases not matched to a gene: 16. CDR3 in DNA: TGTGCCAGCAGTAGCCGGGACTACCTTTCATCTTCGTTCTTC. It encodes CASSSRDYLSSSFF.

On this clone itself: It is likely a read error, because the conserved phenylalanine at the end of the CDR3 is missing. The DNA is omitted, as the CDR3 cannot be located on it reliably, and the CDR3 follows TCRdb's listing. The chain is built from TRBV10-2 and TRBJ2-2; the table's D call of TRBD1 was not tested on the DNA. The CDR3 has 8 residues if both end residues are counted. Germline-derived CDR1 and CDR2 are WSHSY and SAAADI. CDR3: CAGRGQMV.

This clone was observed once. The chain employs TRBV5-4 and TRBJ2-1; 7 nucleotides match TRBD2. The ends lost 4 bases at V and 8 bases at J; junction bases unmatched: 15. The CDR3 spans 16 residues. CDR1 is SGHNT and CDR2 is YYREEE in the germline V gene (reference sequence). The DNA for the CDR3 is TGTGCCAGCAGCCGCGTTCTTAGGACTAGGTATGATGAGCAGTTCTTC. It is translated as CASSRVLRTRYDEQFF.

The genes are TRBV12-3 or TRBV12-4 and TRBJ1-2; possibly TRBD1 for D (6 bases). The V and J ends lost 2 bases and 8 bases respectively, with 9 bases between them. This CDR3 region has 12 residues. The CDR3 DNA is TGTGCCAGCAGTTTAACAGGGACCGGCTACACCTTC. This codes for CASSLTGTGYTF.

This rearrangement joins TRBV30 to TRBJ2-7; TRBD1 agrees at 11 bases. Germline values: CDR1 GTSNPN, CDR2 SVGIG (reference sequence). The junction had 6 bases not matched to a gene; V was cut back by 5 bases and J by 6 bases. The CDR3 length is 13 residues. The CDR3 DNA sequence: TGTGCCTGGGGACAGGGGGCTTCCGGCGAGCAGTACTTC. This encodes CAWGQGASGEQYF.

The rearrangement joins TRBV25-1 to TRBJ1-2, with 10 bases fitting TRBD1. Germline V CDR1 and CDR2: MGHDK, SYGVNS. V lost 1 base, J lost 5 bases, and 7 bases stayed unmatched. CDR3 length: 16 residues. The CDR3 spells CASSESPGQGEYGYTF. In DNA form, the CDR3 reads TGTGCCAGCAGTGAATCCCCCGGACAGGGGGAGTATGGCTACACCTTC.

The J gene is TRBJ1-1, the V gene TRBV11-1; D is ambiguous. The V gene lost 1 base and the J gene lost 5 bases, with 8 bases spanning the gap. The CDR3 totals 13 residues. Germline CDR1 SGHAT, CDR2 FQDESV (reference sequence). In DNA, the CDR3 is TGTGCCAGCAGCTTAGTTAGAGATACTGAAGCTTTCTTT. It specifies CASSLVRDTEAFF.

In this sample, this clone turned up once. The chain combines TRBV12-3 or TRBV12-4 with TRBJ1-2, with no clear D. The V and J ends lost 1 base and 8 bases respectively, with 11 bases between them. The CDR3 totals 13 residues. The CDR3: CASSLGPAQGYTF. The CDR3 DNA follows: TGTGCCAGCAGTTTAGGGCCCGCCCAGGGCTACACCTTC.

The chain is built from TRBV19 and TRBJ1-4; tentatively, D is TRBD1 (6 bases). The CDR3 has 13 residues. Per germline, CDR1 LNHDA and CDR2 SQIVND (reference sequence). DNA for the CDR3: TGTGAAATAGATGAGGGGGCTAATGAAAAACTGTTTTTT. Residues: CEIDEGANEKLFF.

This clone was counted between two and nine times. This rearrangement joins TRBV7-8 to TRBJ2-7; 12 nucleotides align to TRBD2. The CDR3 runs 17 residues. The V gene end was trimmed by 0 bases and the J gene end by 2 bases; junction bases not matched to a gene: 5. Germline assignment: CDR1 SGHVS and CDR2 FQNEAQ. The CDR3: CASSLARTSGAPYEQYF. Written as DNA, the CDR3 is TGTGCCAGCAGCTTAGCCAGGACTAGCGGGGCTCCCTACGAGCAGTACTTC.